Below, 18 T cell receptor beta chains from the same sample are listed, as sequenced in a study of blood T cell repertoires in COVID-19 (TCRdb year 2020). To prepare the library, the immunoSEQ multiplex PCR assay was applied. The source is immuneACCESS, and TCRdb retained only in-frame sequences with V and J called. Part of the clones is not carried over; for the studies checked, unresolved V genes explain less than half of this, and the remainder is unexplained. The sample includes over 200,000 clones, with around 90% observed a single time. 9.5% to 15% of the sample rests with the top ten. The sample was peripheral blood. These receptors were obtained from a young woman who had recovered from COVID-19.

V is TRBV6-2 or TRBV6-3 and J is TRBJ2-7, with TRBD1 matching over 8 bases. V was pared by 0 bases and J by 1 base, with 11 bases of the junction left unmatched. CDR3 length: 18 residues. Germline V lookup: CDR1 MNHEY, CDR2 SVGEGT. CDR3 DNA: TGTGCCAGCAGTTACTCGGTGACAGGGGATATTAGTTCCTACGAGCAGTACTTC. Residues: CASSYSVTGDISSYEQYF.

The chain has TRBV7-2 and TRBJ1-4; TRBD1 might be the D (6 bases). Looked up from germline, CDR1 is SGHTA and CDR2 is FQGNSA. Trimming took 6 bases from V and 8 from J, leaving 16 bases between them. The CDR3 has 14 amino acids. The CDR3 bases are TGTGCCAGCAGTCGTGGCAGGGGACGCGAAAAACTGTTTTTT. Protein sequence: CASSRGRGREKLFF.

The chain recombines TRBV25-1 with TRBJ2-5; D is unresolved. CDR3 length: 13 amino acids. V lost 2 bases and J lost 1, with 5 bases in between. The germline V gene encodes CDR1 MGHDK and CDR2 SYGVNS. The CDR3 DNA is TGTGCCAGCAGTGAAGCGCCCCAAGAGACCCAGTACTTC. Amino acids: CASSEAPQETQYF.

The sample holds a few counts of this clone. Germline is not matched at one junction end, which may reflect a read error. The chain employs TRBV5-1 and TRBJ2-7; 9 nucleotides line up with TRBD1. The V gene's germline CDR1 is SGHRS and CDR2 YFSETQ. This CDR3 comprises 15 residues. Written as DNA, the CDR3 is TGCGCCAGAAGCTACAGGGGGCTATTCTCCTACGAGCAGTACTTC. Amino acid sequence: CARSYRGLFSYEQYF.

The gene calls are TRBV19 and TRBJ2-7; maybe TRBD1 (5 bases). The germline V and J ends were trimmed by 2 bases and 0 bases, with 8 bases remaining between them. This CDR3 comprises 14 residues. From germline, CDR1 is LNHDA and CDR2 SQIVND (reference sequence). The CDR3 loop is CASSIKGISYEQYF. The CDR3 DNA reads as TGTGCCAGTAGTATAAAGGGGATCTCCTACGAGCAGTACTTC.

The chain couples TRBV2 to TRBJ2-7, with 7 bases that match TRBD2. CDR3 length: 17 amino acids. The J segment lost 3 bases and the V segment lost 1 base, leaving 12 bases of the junction unmatched. Germline CDR1 is SNHLY and CDR2 is FYNNEI. The CDR3 sequence: CASSEDATSFGIYEQYF. For the CDR3, the DNA is TGTGCCAGCAGTGAAGACGCGACTAGCTTCGGGATCTACGAGCAGTACTTC.

The V gene is TRBV12-3 or TRBV12-4, the J gene TRBJ2-1; D is undetermined. The CDR3 loop spans 10 amino acids. V lost 7 bases to trimming and J lost 7 bases, with 5 bases between them. The CDR3 sequence is CASKRNEQFF. DNA for the CDR3: TGTGCCAGCAAGAGGAATGAGCAGTTCTTC.

V usage is TRBV11-2 and J usage is TRBJ2-5, with 13 positions matching TRBD2. Germline V gene data show CDR1 as SGHAT and CDR2 as FQNNGV. The CDR3 length is 16 residues. The ends lost 6 bases at V and 2 bases at J; junction bases unmatched: 6. The CDR3 sequence is CASSSRLAGGQETQYF. CDR3 coding DNA: TGTGCCAGCAGTTCTAGACTAGCGGGGGGACAAGAGACCCAGTACTTC. Based on the CDR3 plus reference TRBV11-2 and TRBJ2-5, the full variable domain is EAGVAQSPRYKIIEKRQSVAFWCNPISGHATLYWYQQILGQGPKLLIQFQNNGVVDDSQLPKDRFSAERLKGVDSTLKIQPAKLEDSAVYLCASSSRLAGGQETQYFGPGTRLLVL.

The V call is TRBV18, the J call TRBJ1-2; D unresolved. V lost 0 bases and J 8 bases, leaving 13 bases between the germline ends. CDR1 and CDR2 (germline): KGHSH, LQKENI. The length of the CDR3 is 14 residues. The CDR3 here is CASSPPGRPGGYTF. The CDR3 region has the DNA TGTGCCAGCTCACCACCGGGGAGGCCGGGGGGCTACACCTTC.

The V gene is TRBV6-4, the J gene TRBJ2-1; 10 positions agree with TRBD2. This CDR3 region has 15 residues. Trimming took 4 bases from V and 7 from J; bases not matched to a gene: 7. In germline, CDR1 is MRHNA, CDR2 SNTAGT. CDR3 region: CASSVLAGEGNEQFF. CDR3 DNA: TGTGCCAGCAGTGTTCTAGCGGGAGAAGGGAATGAGCAGTTCTTC.

The gene calls are TRBV9 and TRBJ1-2; D unclear. V lost 4 bases, J lost 7 bases, and 14 bases lay in between. This CDR3 is 13 amino acids long. CDR1 is SGDLS and CDR2 is YYNGEE in the germline V gene. CDR3 bases: TGTGCCAGCAGCCCTAGTGACCTGGCTGGCTACACCTTC. Translated, it gives CASSPSDLAGYTF.

Written as DNA, the CDR3 is TGTGCCAGCAGCTTAGTTGGGACAGGGAACACTGAAGCTTTCTTT. Translated, it gives CASSLVGTGNTEAFF. This chain connects TRBV7-9 to TRBJ1-1; 8 bases align to TRBD1. The germline CDR1 and CDR2 sequences are SEHNR and FQNEAQ (reference sequence). With V trimmed by 1 base and J by 1 base, 2 bases remained unmatched. The CDR3 is made up of 15 amino acids. Based on the CDR3 plus reference TRBV7-9 and TRBJ1-1, the full variable domain is DTGVSQNPRHKITKRGQNVTFRCDPISEHNRLYWYRQTLGQGPEFLTYFQNEAQLEKSRLLSDRFSAERPKGSFSTLEIQRTEQGDSAMYLCASSLVGTGNTEAFFGQGTRLTVV.

The chain uses TRBV7-2 and TRBJ1-2, with D tentatively TRBD1 (6 bases). Between the trimmed V and J ends, which lost 7 bases and 3 bases, there was a span of 12 bases. This CDR3 is 13 amino acids long. Germline V gene data show CDR1 as SGHTA and CDR2 as FQGNSA. The CDR3 bases are TGTGCCAGCATCCTACAGGGCTACTATGGCTACACCTTC. This sequence encodes CASILQGYYGYTF.

The chain couples TRBV10-2 to TRBJ2-3; the D is unclear. Trimming cost V 4 bases and J 5 bases, with 7 bases left between them. This CDR3 region has 12 residues. Looked up from germline, CDR1 is WSHSY and CDR2 is SAAADI. In DNA form, the CDR3 reads TGCGCCAGCAGTGCATCGGGAGATACGCAGTATTTT. It translates to CASSASGDTQYF.

The V call is TRBV7-9, the J call TRBJ1-2; D gene uncertain. CDR1 is SEHNR and CDR2 is FQNEAQ in the germline V gene (reference sequence). Trimming left V 5 bases short and J 0 bases short, with 13 bases between. This CDR3 is 15 amino acids long. The CDR3 region is CASSPSHGPNYGYTF. The CDR3 nucleotides are TGTGCCAGCAGCCCCTCGCACGGTCCTAACTATGGCTACACCTTC. The full variable domain, with the rest looked up from reference TRBV7-9 and TRBJ1-2, is DTGVSQNPRHKITKRGQNVTFRCDPISEHNRLYWYRQTLGQGPEFLTYFQNEAQLEKSRLLSDRFSAERPKGSFSTLEIQRTEQGDSAMYLCASSPSHGPNYGYTFGSGTRLTVV.

The J gene is TRBJ2-1, the V gene TRBV6-4, with 9 nucleotides matching TRBD2. The germline V gene has CDR1 MRHNA and CDR2 SNTAGT. Germline trimming cut 2 bases from V and 6 bases from J; bases unmatched to any gene: 5. CDR3 length: 15 amino acids. In nucleotides, the CDR3 is TGTGCCAGCAGTGACAGTAGCGGGAGTACCAATGAGCAGTTCTTC. Its translation is CASSDSSGSTNEQFF.

This chain links TRBV7-6 with TRBJ2-3; the match to TRBD2 covers 14 bases. The CDR3 runs 16 residues. After removal of 5 bases from V and 4 bases from J, the junction contained 5 bases not matched to a gene. In germline, CDR1 is SGHVS, CDR2 FNYEAQ. The CDR3 here is CASSAGTSGRSDTQYF. The DNA for the CDR3 is TGTGCCAGCAGCGCTGGGACTAGCGGGAGATCAGATACGCAGTATTTT.

In its sample, this clone was seen once. This chain connects TRBV6-5 to TRBJ2-5, with 7 bases that match TRBD1. Per the germline V gene, CDR1 is MNHEY and CDR2 is SVGAGI. Unmatched junction bases numbered 10, after V lost 7 bases and J lost 5 bases. This CDR3 comprises 14 residues. The CDR3 nucleotides are TGTGCCAGCAAAAAATTGACAGGGACGGAGACCCAGTACTTC. This encodes CASKKLTGTETQYF.